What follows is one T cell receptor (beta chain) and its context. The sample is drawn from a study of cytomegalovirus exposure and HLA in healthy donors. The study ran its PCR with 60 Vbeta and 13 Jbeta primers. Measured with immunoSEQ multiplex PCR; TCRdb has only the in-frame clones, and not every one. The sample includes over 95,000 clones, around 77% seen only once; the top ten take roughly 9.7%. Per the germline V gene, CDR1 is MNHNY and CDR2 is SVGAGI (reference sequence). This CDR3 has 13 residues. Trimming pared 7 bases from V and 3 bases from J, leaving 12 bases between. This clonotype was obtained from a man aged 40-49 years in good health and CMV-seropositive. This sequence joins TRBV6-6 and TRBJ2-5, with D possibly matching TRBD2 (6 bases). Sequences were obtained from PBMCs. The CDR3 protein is CASILPGEETQYF. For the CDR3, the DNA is TGTGCCAGCATCCTCCCGGGGGAAGAGACCCAGTACTTC.